These T cell receptor beta chains were read from a single sample in a study of early T cells in non-severe SARS-CoV-2 infection. TCRdb re-derived calls from the 5' RACE reads in MiXCR, one entry per CDR3 protein. The sample consists of around 61,000 distinct CDR3 sequences, about 10% of them appearing once. Sequencing used whole blood. The receptors derive from an adult who was a healthcare worker with PCR-confirmed SARS-CoV-2 infection or an uninfected control (not recorded which). Both conserved end residues are part of each CDR3. D genes are given only for firm matches. Clone size is stated in some rows and not others, as once, few, many or a class when expanded.

clone size,J gene,V gene,D gene,CDR3 DNA,CDR3 protein
many,TRBJ1-1,TRBV29-1,.,TGCAGCGGGTCAGAGAACACTGAAGCTTTCTTT,CSGSENTEAFF
many,TRBJ2-1,TRBV10-3,.,TGTGCCATCAGTAAACGGGAACCGAGCTACAATGAGCAGTTCTTC,CAISKREPSYNEQFF
many,TRBJ1-3,TRBV7-2,.,TGTGCCAGCAGCACGGACAGATTTTCTGGAAACACCATATATTTT,CASSTDRFSGNTIYF
few,TRBJ1-5,TRBV13,TRBD1,TGTGCCAGCAGCAACGGAGGACAGGGCGGCAATCAGCCCCAGCATTTT,CASSNGGQGGNQPQHF
.,TRBJ2-2,TRBV7-3,.,TGTGCCAGCAGCTTAAATAGTCCCCCCACCGGGGAGCTGTTTTTT,CASSLNSPPTGELFF
many,TRBJ2-5,TRBV10-3,.,TGTGCCATCAGTGGAAGGACCGGAGAGACCCAGTACTTC,CAISGRTGETQYF
many,TRBJ2-5,TRBV28,.,TGTGCCAGCAGCACCCGTCGGGACCGACAAGAGACCCAGTACTTC,CASSTRRDRQETQYF
.,TRBJ1-1,TRBV30,.,TGTGCCTGGGGCCGGGAAGCTTTCTTT,CAWGREAFF
.,TRBJ2-3,TRBV11-2,.,TGTGCCAGCAGCTTAGATAAGGCCCGGAGGACAGATACGCAGTATTTT,CASSLDKARRTDTQYF
many,TRBJ2-2,TRBV6-4,TRBD1,TGTGCCAGCAGTGCTACAGGGGGAGACACCGGGGAGCTGTTTTTT,CASSATGGDTGELFF
many,TRBJ1-1,TRBV12-3/TRBV12-4,.,TGTGCCAGCAGCAAAGGCACTGAAGCTTTCTTT,CASSKGTEAFF
.,TRBJ1-3,TRBV29-1,TRBD1,TGCAGCATCACAGGGGGCGCTGGAAACACCATATATTTT,CSITGGAGNTIYF
many,TRBJ2-2,TRBV20-1,.,TGCAGTGCTAGAGATCGGGTAGGCAGGGAGCTGTTTTTT,CSARDRVGRELFF
many,TRBJ2-7,TRBV3-1,TRBD1,TGTGCCAGCAGTACCGGGACAGTTCACGAGCAGTACTTC,CASSTGTVHEQYF
many,TRBJ2-7,TRBV9,TRBD1,TGTGCCAGCAGCCCCCTGGGGGACAGGGGATACGAGCAGTACTTC,CASSPLGDRGYEQYF
.,TRBJ1-1,TRBV6-1,.,TGTGCCAGCCTTCAACCTGGGGGTAGGAACACTGAAGCTTTCTTT,CASLQPGGRNTEAFF
few,TRBJ2-7,TRBV19,TRBD1,TGTGCCAGTAGTCTACAGGGGACGGACTACGAGCAGTACTTC,CASSLQGTDYEQYF
many,TRBJ2-1,TRBV9,.,TGTGCCAGCACCCCCGGGCCGGGCTTTGAGCAGTTCTTC,CASTPGPGFEQFF
many,TRBJ2-6,TRBV6-5,.,TGTGCCAGCAGTTACGGGGTTCCTTCCTCTGGGGCCAACGTCCTGACTTTC,CASSYGVPSSGANVLTF
few,TRBJ2-7,TRBV27,TRBD1,TGTGCCAGCAGTTTAACAGGGGTGATGGGATACGAGCAGTACTTC,CASSLTGVMGYEQYF
many,TRBJ2-5,TRBV6-2/TRBV6-3,.,TGTGCCAGCAGTGCACCGGGCGGGGCCAGTGAGACCCAGTACTTC,CASSAPGGASETQYF
many,TRBJ2-7,TRBV7-8,TRBD1,TGTGCCAGCAGCCTCCGGGACAGGGGCTACGAGCAGTACTTC,CASSLRDRGYEQYF
many,TRBJ2-5,TRBV5-5,.,TGTGCCAGCAGCTCCGTCCAGGTACTGCAAGAGACCCAGTACTTC,CASSSVQVLQETQYF
many,TRBJ1-1,TRBV10-3,.,TGTGCCATCAGTACATCGGGACCGAACACTGAAGCTTTCTTT,CAISTSGPNTEAFF
many,TRBJ1-2,TRBV30,.,TGTGCCTGGAAGCAAGGGATGGGCTATGGCTACACCTTC,CAWKQGMGYGYTF
many,TRBJ2-7,TRBV2,TRBD1,TGTGCCATCGTAATAGACCAGGGGGCTCGCGAGCAGTACTTC,CAIVIDQGAREQYF
.,TRBJ1-6,TRBV11-2,.,TGTGCCAGCAGCTTTCAGCAGGCCGTTGGGTCACCCCTCCACTTT,CASSFQQAVGSPLHF
few,TRBJ1-1,TRBV25-1,TRBD1,TGTGCCAGCAAAGGGGGCTGGGCTGAAGCTTTCTTT,CASKGGWAEAFF
many,TRBJ1-1,TRBV20-1,TRBD1,TGCAGTGCTAGGGATCCTGACAGGGTAGGTGAGGACACTGAAGCTTTCTTT,CSARDPDRVGEDTEAFF
few,TRBJ1-2,TRBV15,.,TGTGCCACCAGCAGAGGGGCGGCTTATGGCTACACCTTC,CATSRGAAYGYTF
many,TRBJ2-3,TRBV5-1,.,TGCGCCAGCAGCTTGCGGTTCCCAGCGCGGGATACGCAGTATTTT,CASSLRFPARDTQYF
.,TRBJ2-6,TRBV18,.,TGTGCCAGCTCACCTCTTGCGTCTGGGGCCAACGTCCTGACTTTC,CASSPLASGANVLTF
many,TRBJ2-1,TRBV7-6,TRBD1,TGTGCCAGCAGCTCACAGGGGAGCTCCTACAATGAGCAGTTCTTC,CASSSQGSSYNEQFF
many,TRBJ2-6,TRBV10-3,.,TGTGCCATCAGCGGTCAGCTCTCTGGGGCCAACGTCCTGACTTTC,CAISGQLSGANVLTF
few,TRBJ1-1,TRBV7-3,TRBD1,TGTGCCAGCAGCCCTGGGACAGCAGGCACTGAAGCTTTCTTT,CASSPGTAGTEAFF
many,TRBJ1-4,TRBV2,TRBD1,TGTGCCAGCAGTGAATTGGGACAGCGGAGTGAAAAACTGTTTTTT,CASSELGQRSEKLFF
many,TRBJ2-7,TRBV20-1,.,TGCAGTGCGTACGCGGGACCCTCCTACGAGCAGTACTTC,CSAYAGPSYEQYF
many,TRBJ2-3,TRBV6-2/TRBV6-3,.,TGTGCCAGCAGTTACCCTCCGGGACTGCGCACAGATACGCAGTATTTT,CASSYPPGLRTDTQYF
.,TRBJ2-3,TRBV6-5,.,TGTGCCAGCAGTTACGCAGATACGCAGTATTTT,CASSYADTQYF
.,TRBJ1-2,TRBV6-1,.,TGTGCCAGCAGTGAATTTTACAGACAAGCGTATGGCTACACCTTC,CASSEFYRQAYGYTF
few,TRBJ2-7,TRBV27,.,TGTGCCAGCGCCACAAGCTACGAGCAGTACTTC,CASATSYEQYF
.,TRBJ2-7,TRBV20-1,.,TGCAGTGCTACGACCCCAGGTGGAGCCTACGAGCAGTACTTC,CSATTPGGAYEQYF
.,TRBJ2-2,TRBV11-1,.,TGTGCCAGCAGCTTATCCCCCGGGGAGCTGTTTTTT,CASSLSPGELFF
many,TRBJ1-6,TRBV11-2,.,TGTGCCAGCAGCCTAGTGGGAGGATCACCCCTCCACTTT,CASSLVGGSPLHF
few,TRBJ2-1,TRBV6-4,TRBD2,TGTGCCAGCAGTGGGACTAGCGGGGGGGCAAATGAGCAGTTCTTC,CASSGTSGGANEQFF
few,TRBJ2-1,TRBV6-6,TRBD2,TGTGCCAGCAGTTACGGGACTAGCAATGAGCAGTTCTTC,CASSYGTSNEQFF
many,TRBJ2-7,TRBV9,TRBD2,TGTGCCAGCAGCGTTGGCGGGGGAACCTACGAGCAGTACTTC,CASSVGGGTYEQYF
.,TRBJ2-7,TRBV7-9,.,TGTGCCAGCAGCGGCTTGACAGGAGCGTCCTACGAGCAGTACTTC,CASSGLTGASYEQYF
many,TRBJ2-1,TRBV6-5,.,TGTGCCAGCAGTTACTCTAGTGAGCAGTTCTTC,CASSYSSEQFF
.,TRBJ2-5,TRBV4-3,.,TGCGCCAGCAGCCGGGGCCTCCAAGAGACCCAGTACTTC,CASSRGLQETQYF